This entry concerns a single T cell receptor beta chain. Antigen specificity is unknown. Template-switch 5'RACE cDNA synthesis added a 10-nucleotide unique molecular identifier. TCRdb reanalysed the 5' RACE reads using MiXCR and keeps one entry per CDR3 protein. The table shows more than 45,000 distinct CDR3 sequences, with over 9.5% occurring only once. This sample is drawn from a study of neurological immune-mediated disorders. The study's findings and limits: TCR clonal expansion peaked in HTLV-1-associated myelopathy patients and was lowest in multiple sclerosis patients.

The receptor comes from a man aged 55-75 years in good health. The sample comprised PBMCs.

The CDR3 sequence: CASSFRVSGGLPTSSYNEQFF. In DNA, the CDR3 is TGCGCCAGCAGCTTCCGGGTTAGCGGGGGCCTACCTACGAGCTCCTACAATGAGCAGTTCTTC. This chain uses TRBV5-1 with TRBJ2-1; the match to TRBD2 covers 9 bases. CDR3 length: 21 amino acids. CDR1 and CDR2 from the germline V gene are SGHRS and YFSETQ. The trim removed 2 bases at V and 0 bases at J, leaving 18 bases unmatched.